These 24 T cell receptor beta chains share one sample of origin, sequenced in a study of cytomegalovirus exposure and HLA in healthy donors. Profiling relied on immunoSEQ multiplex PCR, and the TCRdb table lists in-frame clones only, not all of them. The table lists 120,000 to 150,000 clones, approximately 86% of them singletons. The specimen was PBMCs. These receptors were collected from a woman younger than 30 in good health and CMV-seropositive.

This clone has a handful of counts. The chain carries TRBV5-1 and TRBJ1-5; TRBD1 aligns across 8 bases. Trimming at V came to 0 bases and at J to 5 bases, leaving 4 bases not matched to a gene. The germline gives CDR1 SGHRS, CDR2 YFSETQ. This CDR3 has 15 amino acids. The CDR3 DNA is TGCGCCAGCAGCTTGGCCGGACAGGGCTATCAGCCCCAGCATTTT. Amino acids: CASSLAGQGYQPQHF.

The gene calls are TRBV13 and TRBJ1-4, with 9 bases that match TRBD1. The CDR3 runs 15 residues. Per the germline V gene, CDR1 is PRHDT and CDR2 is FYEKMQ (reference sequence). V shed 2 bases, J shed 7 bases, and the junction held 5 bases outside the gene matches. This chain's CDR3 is CASSLLGQGGEKLFF. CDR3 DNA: TGTGCCAGCAGCTTACTGGGACAGGGAGGTGAAAAACTGTTTTTT.

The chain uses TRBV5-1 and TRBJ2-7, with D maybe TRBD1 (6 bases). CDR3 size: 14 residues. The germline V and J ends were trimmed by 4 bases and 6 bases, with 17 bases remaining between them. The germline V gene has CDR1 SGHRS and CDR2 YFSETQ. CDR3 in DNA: TGCGCCAGCAGCCAAGACCCGACAGGCGGCGAGCAGTACTTC. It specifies CASSQDPTGGEQYF.

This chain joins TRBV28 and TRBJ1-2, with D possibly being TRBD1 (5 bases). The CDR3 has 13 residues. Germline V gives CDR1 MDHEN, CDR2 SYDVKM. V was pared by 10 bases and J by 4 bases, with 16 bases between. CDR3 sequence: CATTWGTSYGYTF. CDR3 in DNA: TGTGCCACTACGTGGGGCACGAGCTATGGCTACACCTTC.

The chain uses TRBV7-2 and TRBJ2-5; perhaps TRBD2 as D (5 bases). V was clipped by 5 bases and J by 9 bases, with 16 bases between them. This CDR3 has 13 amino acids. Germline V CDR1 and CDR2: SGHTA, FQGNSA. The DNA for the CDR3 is TGTGCCAGCAGCGCTCCGGGAATAGGATCCCAGTACTTC. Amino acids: CASSAPGIGSQYF.

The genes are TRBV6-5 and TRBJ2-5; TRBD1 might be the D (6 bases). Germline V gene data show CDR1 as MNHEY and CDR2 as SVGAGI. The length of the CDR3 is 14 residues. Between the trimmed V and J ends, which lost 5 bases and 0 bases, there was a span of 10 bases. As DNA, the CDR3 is TGTGCCAGCAGTCAGGGGACGCACCAAGAGACCCAGTACTTC. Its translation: CASSQGTHQETQYF.

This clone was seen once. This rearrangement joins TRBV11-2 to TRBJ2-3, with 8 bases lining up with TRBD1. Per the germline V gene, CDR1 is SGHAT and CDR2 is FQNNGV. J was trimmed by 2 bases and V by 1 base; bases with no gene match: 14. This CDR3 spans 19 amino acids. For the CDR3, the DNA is TGTGCCAGCAGCTTAGGGCTGCCAGGGGGCCGCCGCCTCACAGATACGCAGTATTTT. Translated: CASSLGLPGGRRLTDTQYF.

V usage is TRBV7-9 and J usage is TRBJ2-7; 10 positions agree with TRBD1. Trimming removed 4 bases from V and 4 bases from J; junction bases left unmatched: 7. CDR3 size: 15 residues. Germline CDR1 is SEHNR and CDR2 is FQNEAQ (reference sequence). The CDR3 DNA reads TGTGCCAGCAGCTCAGGACAGGGGGTCAAGTACGAGCAGTACTTC. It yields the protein CASSSGQGVKYEQYF.

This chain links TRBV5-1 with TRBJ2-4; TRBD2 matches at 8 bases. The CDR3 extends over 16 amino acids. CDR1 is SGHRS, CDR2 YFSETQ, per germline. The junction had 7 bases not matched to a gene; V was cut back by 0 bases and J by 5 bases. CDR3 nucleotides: TGCGCCAGCAGCTTGGCACCGGGACTAGTCGAAAACATTCAGTACTTC. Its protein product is CASSLAPGLVENIQYF.

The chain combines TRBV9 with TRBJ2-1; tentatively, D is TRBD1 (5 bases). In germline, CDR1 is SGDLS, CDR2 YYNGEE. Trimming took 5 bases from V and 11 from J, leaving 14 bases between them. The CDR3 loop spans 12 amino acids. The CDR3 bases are TGTGCCAGCAGGCAAGAAGGGGCAAAGCAGTTCTTC. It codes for CASRQEGAKQFF.

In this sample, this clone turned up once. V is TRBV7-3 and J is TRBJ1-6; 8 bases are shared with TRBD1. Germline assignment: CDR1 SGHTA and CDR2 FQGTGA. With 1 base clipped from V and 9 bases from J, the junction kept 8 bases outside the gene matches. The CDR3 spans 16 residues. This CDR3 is CASSLNPQGAGSPLHF. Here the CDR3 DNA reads TGTGCCAGCAGCTTAAACCCCCAGGGGGCCGGTTCACCCCTCCACTTT. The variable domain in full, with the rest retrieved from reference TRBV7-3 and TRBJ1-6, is GAGVSQTPSNKVTEKGKYVELRCDPISGHTALYWYRQSLGQGPEFLIYFQGTGAADDSGLPNDRFFAVRPEGSVSTLKIQRTERGDSAVYLCASSLNPQGAGSPLHFGNGTRLTVT.

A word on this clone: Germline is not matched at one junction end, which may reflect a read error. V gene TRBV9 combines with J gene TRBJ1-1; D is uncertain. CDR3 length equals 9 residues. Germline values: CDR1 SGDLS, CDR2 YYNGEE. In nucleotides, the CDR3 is TGTGCCAGCAGCGCTAACCGTAACTTT. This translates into CASSANRNF.

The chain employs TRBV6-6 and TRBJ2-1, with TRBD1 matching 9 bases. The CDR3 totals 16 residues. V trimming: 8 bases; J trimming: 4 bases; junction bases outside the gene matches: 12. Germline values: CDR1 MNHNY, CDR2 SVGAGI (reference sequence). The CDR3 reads CASRKEGTGLYNEQFF. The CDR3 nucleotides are TGTGCCAGCCGCAAAGAGGGGACAGGGTTATACAATGAGCAGTTCTTC.

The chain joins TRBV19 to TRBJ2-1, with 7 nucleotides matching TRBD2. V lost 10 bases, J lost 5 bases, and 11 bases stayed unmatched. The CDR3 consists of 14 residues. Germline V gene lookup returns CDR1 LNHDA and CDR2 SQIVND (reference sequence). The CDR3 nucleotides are TGTGCCACCAACCACCGGGGGGAACACAATGAGCAGTTCTTC. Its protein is CATNHRGEHNEQFF.

The CDR3, as DNA: TGTGCCAGCAGTTTGAAGCCTACCAGGACTGAAGCTTTCTTT. Translation gives CASSLKPTRTEAFF. The V gene is TRBV27, the J gene TRBJ1-1; D is unresolved. This CDR3 contains 14 residues. Deletions cut 3 bases from V and 5 bases from J, with 13 bases between. Germline CDR1 is MNHEY and CDR2 is SMNVEV (reference sequence).

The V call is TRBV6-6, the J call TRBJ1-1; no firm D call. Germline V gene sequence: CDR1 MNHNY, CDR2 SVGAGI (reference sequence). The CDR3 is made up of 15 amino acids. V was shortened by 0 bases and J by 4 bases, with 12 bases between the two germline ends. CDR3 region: CASSYSTWGATEAFF. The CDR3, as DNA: TGTGCCAGCAGTTACTCGACGTGGGGAGCCACTGAAGCTTTCTTT.

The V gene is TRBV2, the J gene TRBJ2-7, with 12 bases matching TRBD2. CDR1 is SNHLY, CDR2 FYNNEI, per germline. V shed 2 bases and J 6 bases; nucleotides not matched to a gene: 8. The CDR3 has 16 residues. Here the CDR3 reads CASSERASGGAGEQYF. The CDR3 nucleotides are TGTGCCAGCAGTGAAAGGGCTAGCGGGGGGGCAGGCGAGCAGTACTTC.

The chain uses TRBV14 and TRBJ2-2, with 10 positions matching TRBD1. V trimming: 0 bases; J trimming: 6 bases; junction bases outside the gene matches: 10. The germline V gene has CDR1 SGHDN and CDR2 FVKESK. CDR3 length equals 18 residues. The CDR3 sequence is CASSQDAFGTGVPGELFF. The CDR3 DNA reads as TGTGCCAGCAGCCAAGACGCTTTCGGGACAGGGGTCCCCGGGGAGCTGTTTTTT. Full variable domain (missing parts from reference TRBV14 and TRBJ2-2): EAGVTQFPSHSVIEKGQTVTLRCDPISGHDNLYWYRRVMGKEIKFLLHFVKESKQDESGMPNNRFLAERTGGTYSTLKVQPAELEDSGVYFCASSQDAFGTGVPGELFFGEGSRLTVL.

CDR3 loop: CSVRRGILQETQYF. The CDR3 DNA is TGCAGCGTTCGGCGCGGGATTCTGCAAGAGACCCAGTACTTC. The rearrangement joins TRBV29-1 to TRBJ2-5; possible D gene TRBD2, 6 bases. The CDR3 extends over 14 amino acids. Trimming removed 5 bases from V and 2 bases from J, with 15 bases in between. Germline-derived CDR1 and CDR2 are SQVTM and ANQGSEA.

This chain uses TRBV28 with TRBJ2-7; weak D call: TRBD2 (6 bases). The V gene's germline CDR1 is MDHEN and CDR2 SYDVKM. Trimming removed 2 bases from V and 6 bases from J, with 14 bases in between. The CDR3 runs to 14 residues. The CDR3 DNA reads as TGTGCCAGCAGTTTAATGCATACCGGGGGCGAGCAGTACTTC. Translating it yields CASSLMHTGGEQYF.

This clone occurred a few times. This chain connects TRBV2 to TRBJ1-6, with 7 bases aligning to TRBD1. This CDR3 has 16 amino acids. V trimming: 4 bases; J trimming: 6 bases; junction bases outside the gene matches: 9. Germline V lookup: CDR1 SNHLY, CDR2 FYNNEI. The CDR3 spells CASSVLGTATNSPLHF. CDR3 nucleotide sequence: TGTGCCAGCAGTGTGCTAGGGACAGCTACTAATTCACCCCTCCACTTT.

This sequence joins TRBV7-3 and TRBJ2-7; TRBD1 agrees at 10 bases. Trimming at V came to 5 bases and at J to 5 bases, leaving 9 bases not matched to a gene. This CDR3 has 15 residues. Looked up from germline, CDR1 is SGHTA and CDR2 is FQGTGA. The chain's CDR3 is CASSVGGTGEDEQYF. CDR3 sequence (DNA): TGTGCCAGCAGCGTAGGAGGGACAGGGGAAGACGAGCAGTACTTC.

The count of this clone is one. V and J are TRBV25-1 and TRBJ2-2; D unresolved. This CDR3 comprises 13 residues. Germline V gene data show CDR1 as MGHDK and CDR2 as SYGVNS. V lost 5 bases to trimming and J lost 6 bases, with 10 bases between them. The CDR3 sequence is CASSFGVAGELFF. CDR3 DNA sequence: TGTGCCAGCAGTTTTGGAGTGGCCGGGGAGCTGTTTTTT.

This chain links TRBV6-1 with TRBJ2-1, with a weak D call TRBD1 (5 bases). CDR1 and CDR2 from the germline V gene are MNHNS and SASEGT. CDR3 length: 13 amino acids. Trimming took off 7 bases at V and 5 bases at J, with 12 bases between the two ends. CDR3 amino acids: CASKEGVNNEQFF. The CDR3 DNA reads TGTGCCAGCAAAGAAGGGGTAAACAATGAGCAGTTCTTC.